This T cell receptor beta chain appears in the sequencing data of a study of cytomegalovirus exposure and HLA in healthy donors. General study results and limits: It was 150 to 200 TCR beta chains that were listed as cytomegalovirus-associated. Reported results showed that the classifier diagnosed cytomegalovirus status with high specificity and sensitivity. Some public TCRs appeared in many individuals, while most sequences were rare.

With regard to this clone: Its antigen remains unidentified.

The PCR ran on 60 Vbeta and 13 Jbeta primers. Measured with immunoSEQ multiplex PCR; TCRdb has only the in-frame clones, and not every one. The repertoire includes about 130,000 clones, 80% of them detected once, and 1% sits in the top ten. Though nominally healthy at sampling, donors likely had unrecorded immune exposures. CDR1 and CDR2 (germline): DFQATT, SNEGSKA (reference sequence). The CDR3 contains 11 residues. Trimming cost V 7 bases and J 4 bases; bases outside gene matches: 3. The source of this sequence is a middle-aged man in good health and CMV-seronegative. This chain joins TRBV20-1 and TRBJ2-5; 7 bases agree with TRBD2. The material sequenced was PBMCs. CDR3 in DNA: TGCAGTGTTGGGGGGGTAGAGACCCAGTACTTC. Residues: CSVGGVETQYF.